This T cell receptor (beta chain) was identified during a study of blood T cell repertoires in COVID-19. Across the whole study: Specimens from acute and convalescent COVID-19 originated in the United States, Italy and Spain. From T cells, B-cell-depleted T cells, or PBMCs came the material, which was cDNA or gDNA.

CDR1 is SNHLY and CDR2 is FYNNEI in the germline V gene. V lost 5 bases, J lost 1 base, and 10 bases lay in between. The CDR3 runs 14 residues. In the original workflow: Reference gene primer amplification gave estimated nucleated cell counts. Some clones are missing from TCRdb's copy, which holds only in-frame ones; the method was immunoSEQ multiplex PCR. Clone size and V and J calls were adopted from that table, with D and trimming inferred from the DNA. The sample has some 66,000 clones, less than 85% seen once. The receptor comes from a man between 60 and 70 years old with acute or convalescent COVID-19. Sample: peripheral blood. The chain carries TRBV2 and TRBJ2-3; no clear D gene. The CDR3 is CASSLNSRTDTQYF. For the CDR3, the DNA is TGTGCCAGCAGTCTGAACAGTCGCACAGATACGCAGTATTTT.